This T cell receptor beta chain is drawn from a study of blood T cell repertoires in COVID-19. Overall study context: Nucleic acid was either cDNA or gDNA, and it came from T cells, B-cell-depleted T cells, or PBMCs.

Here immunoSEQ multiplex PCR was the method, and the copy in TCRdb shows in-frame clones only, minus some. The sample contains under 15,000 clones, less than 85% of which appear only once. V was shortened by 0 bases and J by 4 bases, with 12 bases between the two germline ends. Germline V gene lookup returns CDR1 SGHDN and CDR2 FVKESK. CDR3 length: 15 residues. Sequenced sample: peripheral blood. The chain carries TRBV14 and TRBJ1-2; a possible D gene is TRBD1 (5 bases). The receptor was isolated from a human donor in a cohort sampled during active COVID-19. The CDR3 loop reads CASSQELQGPYGYTF. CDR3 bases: TGTGCCAGCAGCCAAGAGTTGCAGGGCCCCTATGGCTACACCTTC.